This T cell receptor beta chain was found in a study of cytomegalovirus exposure and HLA in healthy donors. Each donor was nominally healthy when sampled (though unrecorded immune exposures were likely). The PCR ran on 60 Vbeta and 13 Jbeta primers. Generated by immunoSEQ multiplex PCR, the TCRdb table keeps only in-frame clones and is missing some. The sample yields fewer than 200,000 clones, about three quarters seen once. This CDR3 region has 14 residues. Germline lookup yields CDR1 ENHRY and CDR2 SYGVKD. Germline trimming cut 6 bases from V and 2 bases from J; bases unmatched to any gene: 4. Material for sequencing was PBMCs. This TCR came from a female donor in good health and CMV-seronegative. The J gene is TRBJ2-3, the V gene TRBV10-3, with 8 bases aligning to TRBD2. CDR3 nucleotide sequence: TGTGCCATCAGCCAGCGGGGGACCACAGATACGCAGTATTTT. It codes for CAISQRGTTDTQYF.